The source of this T cell receptor (beta chain) is a study of T cell repertoires in MIS-A myocarditis (dated by TCRdb to between 2021 and 2023). Concerning this clone: Its specific antigen is unknown. No much larger clone is present one base from it, and per-base qualities are unavailable.

The QIAamp DNA FFPE kit was used to extract genomic DNA from formalin-fixed paraffin-embedded autopsy tissue. TCRbeta CDR3 regions were amplified with the immunoSEQ bias-controlled multiplex PCR and sequenced at high throughput. The study's own analysis went as follows. CDR3 sequences were collapsed and filtered by the immunoSEQ vendor pipeline to quantify abundance and frequency of each unique TCRbeta CDR3. Dominant CDR3 amino acid sequences were clustered with SARS-CoV-2-specific ImmuneCODE TCRbeta sequences by CD-HIT at a 90% global sequence identity threshold. Clones were classed as hyperexpanded at frequencies of 0.1 to 1 and as large at frequencies of 0.01 to 0.1. MiXCR was used to confirm CDR3 amino acid sequences and V and J gene assignments of dominant clones. The R stringdist package was used to calculate Levenshtein distances between the patient clonotypes and the ImmuneCODE hits. Entries here come from immuneACCESS through TCRdb and include only in-frame sequences with V and J called. Some clones fail to appear in such tables; in the studies checked, an unresolved V gene covers under half of the shortfall, and the cause of the remainder is unknown. Clonal size and the V and J genes are those of that table, whereas D and trimming came from the DNA. The sample includes around 10,000 clones, with 85% to 90% observed a single time. The ten largest make up approximately 2% of the sample.

The source of this sequence is a man younger than 35 with fulminant myocarditis from multisystem inflammatory syndrome in adults (MIS-A) after COVID-19. The sequencing sample was made of thoracic lymph node tissue obtained at autopsy.

The DNA sequence is as follows: TGTGCCAGCGGTGTCAGGGGGGAGGGCACCGGGGAGCTGTTTTTT. Its amino acids are CASGVRGEGTGELFF. The chain uses TRBV4-2 and TRBJ2-2; the D segment may tentatively be TRBD1 or TRBD2, each giving 7 matched bases. The CDR3 runs 15 residues from the cysteine to the phenylalanine. Only CDR3 DNA remains: 45 bases, in frame from the first base. V and J lose 8 bases and 4 bases, and a span of 17 bases separates them. The CDR1 and CDR2 encoded by the germline V gene are LGHNA and YNFKEQ.